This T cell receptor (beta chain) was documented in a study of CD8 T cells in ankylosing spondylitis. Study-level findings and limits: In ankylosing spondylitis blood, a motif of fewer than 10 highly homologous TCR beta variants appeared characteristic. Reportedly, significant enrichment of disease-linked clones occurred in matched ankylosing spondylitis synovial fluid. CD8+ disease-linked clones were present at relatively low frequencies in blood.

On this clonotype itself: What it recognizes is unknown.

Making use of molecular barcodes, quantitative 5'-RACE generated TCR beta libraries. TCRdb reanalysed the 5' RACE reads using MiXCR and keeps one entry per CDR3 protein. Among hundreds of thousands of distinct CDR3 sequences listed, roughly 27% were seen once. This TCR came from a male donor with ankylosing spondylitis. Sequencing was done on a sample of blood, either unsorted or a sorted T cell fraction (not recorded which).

CDR3 DNA: TGTGCCAGCAGCCAAGACCTCGGGACCTACAATGAGCAGTTCTTC. Translation: CASSQDLGTYNEQFF. V gene TRBV3-1 combines with J gene TRBJ2-1; tentatively, D is TRBD2 (5 bases). The CDR3 loop spans 15 amino acids. V gave up 0 bases and J gave up 2 bases, with 8 bases separating them. Germline V gene data show CDR1 as LGHDT and CDR2 as YNNKEL (reference sequence).